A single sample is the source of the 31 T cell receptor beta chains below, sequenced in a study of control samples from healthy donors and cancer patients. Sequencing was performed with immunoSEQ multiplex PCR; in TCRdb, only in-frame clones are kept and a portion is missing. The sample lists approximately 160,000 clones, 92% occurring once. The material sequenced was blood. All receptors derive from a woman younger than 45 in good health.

In DNA form, the CDR3 reads TGTGCCACCAGCACCGACAGGGCCAATCAGCCCCAGCATTTT. Translation gives CATSTDRANQPQHF. The genes are TRBV15 and TRBJ1-5; 7 bases agree with TRBD1. Germline loops: CDR1 LNHNV, CDR2 YYDKDF (reference sequence). The CDR3 spans 14 residues. V shed 4 bases and J 3 bases; nucleotides not matched to a gene: 3.

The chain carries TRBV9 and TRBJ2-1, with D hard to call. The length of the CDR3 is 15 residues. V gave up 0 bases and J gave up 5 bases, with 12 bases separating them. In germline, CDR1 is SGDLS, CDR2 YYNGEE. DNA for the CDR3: TGTGCCAGCAGCGTAGGTGTAACGATCGACAATGAGCAGTTCTTC. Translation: CASSVGVTIDNEQFF.

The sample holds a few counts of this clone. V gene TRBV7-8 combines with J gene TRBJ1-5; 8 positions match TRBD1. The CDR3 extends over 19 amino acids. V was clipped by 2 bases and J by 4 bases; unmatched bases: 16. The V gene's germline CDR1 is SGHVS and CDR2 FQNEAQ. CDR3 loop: CASSLMNNPRRQGNQPQHF. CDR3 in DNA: TGTGCCAGCAGCTTAATGAATAACCCCCGCCGACAGGGGAATCAGCCCCAGCATTTT.

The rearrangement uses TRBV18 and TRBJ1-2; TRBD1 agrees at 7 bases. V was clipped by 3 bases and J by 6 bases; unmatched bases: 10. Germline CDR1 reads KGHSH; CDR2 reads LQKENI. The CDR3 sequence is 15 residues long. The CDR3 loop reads CASSPIGQAQDGYTF. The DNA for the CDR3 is TGTGCCAGCTCACCTATCGGACAGGCCCAGGATGGCTACACCTTC.

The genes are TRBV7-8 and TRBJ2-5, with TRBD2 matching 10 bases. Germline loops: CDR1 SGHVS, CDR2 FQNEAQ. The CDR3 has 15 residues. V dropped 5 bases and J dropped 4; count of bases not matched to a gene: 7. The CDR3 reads CASSTGTSEIETQYF. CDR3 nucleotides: TGTGCCAGCAGCACCGGGACTAGCGAGATAGAGACCCAGTACTTC.

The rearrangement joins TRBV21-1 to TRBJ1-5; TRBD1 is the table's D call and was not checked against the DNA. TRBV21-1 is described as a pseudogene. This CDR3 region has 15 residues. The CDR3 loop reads CASSKVRGSNQPQHF. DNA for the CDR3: TGTGCCAGCAGCAAAGTCAGGGGTAGCAATCAGCCCCAGCATTTT.

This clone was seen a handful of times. The CDR3 is CASSFGGQYGYTF. The CDR3 DNA follows: TGTGCCAGCAGTTTCGGAGGGCAGTATGGCTACACCTTC. V and J are TRBV28 and TRBJ1-2; no clear D gene. Germline V gene lookup returns CDR1 MDHEN and CDR2 SYDVKM. V gave up 3 bases and J gave up 5 bases, with 10 bases separating them. The CDR3 covers 13 residues.

The CDR3 spells CASSIEMTGNYGYTF. The CDR3, as DNA: TGTGCCAGCAGTATCGAAATGACAGGCAACTATGGCTACACCTTC. The genes are TRBV2 and TRBJ1-2; TRBD1 might be the D (6 bases). Germline CDR1 SNHLY, CDR2 FYNNEI. There are 15 residues in the CDR3. Trimming removed 5 bases at V and 2 bases at J, with 15 bases between.

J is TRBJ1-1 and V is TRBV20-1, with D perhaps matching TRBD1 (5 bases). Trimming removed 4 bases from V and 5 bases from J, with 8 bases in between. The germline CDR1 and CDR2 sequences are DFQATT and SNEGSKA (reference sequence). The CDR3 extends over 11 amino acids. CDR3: CSATRGTEAFF. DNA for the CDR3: TGCAGTGCTACGAGGGGAACTGAAGCTTTCTTT.

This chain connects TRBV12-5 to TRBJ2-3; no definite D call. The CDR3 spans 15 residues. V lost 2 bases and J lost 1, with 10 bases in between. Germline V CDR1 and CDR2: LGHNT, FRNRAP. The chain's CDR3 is CASGLSPVGTDTQYF. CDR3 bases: TGTGCTAGTGGTTTGAGTCCAGTGGGCACAGATACGCAGTATTTT.

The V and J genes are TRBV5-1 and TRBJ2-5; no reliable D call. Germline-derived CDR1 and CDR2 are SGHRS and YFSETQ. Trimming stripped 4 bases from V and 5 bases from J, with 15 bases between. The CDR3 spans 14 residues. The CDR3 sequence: CASSPLGDLETQYF. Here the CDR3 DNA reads TGCGCCAGCAGCCCCCTGGGTGACCTGGAGACCCAGTACTTC.

CDR3 sequence: CASSLVEGSYEQYF. The CDR3 bases are TGTGCCAGCAGCTTAGTGGAGGGCTCCTACGAGCAGTACTTC. The V call is TRBV11-2, the J call TRBJ2-7; a weak D match, TRBD2 (6 bases). This CDR3 is built from 14 residues. The V end lost 1 base, the J end lost 0 bases, and 7 bases lay between the germline ends. CDR1 is SGHAT and CDR2 is FQNNGV in the germline V gene.

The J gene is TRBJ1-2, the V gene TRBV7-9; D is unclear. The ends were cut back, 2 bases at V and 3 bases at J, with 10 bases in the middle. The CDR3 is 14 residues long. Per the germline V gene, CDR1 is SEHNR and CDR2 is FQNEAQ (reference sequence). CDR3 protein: CASSLPGLYYGYTF. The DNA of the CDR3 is TGTGCCAGCAGCTTACCTGGCCTCTACTATGGCTACACCTTC.

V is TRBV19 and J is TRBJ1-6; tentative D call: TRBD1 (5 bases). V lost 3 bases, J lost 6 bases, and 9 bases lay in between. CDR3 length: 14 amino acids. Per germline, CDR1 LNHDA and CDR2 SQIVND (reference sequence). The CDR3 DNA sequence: TGTGCCAGTAGTATCGACAGCTTTAATTCACCCCTCCACTTT. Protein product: CASSIDSFNSPLHF.

The CDR3 DNA sequence: TGTGCCAGCAGTTTATATTCACTAGCGGCCACAGATACGCAGTATTTT. This encodes CASSLYSLAATDTQYF. The V gene is TRBV28, the J gene TRBJ2-3; 8 bases are a match to TRBD2. V was clipped by 1 base and J by 2 bases; unmatched bases: 5. There are 16 residues in the CDR3. Germline CDR1 reads MDHEN; CDR2 reads SYDVKM.

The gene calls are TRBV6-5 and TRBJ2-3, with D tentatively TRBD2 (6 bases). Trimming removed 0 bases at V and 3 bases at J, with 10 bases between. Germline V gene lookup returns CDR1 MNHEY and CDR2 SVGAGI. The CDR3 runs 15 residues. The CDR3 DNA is TGTGCCAGCAGTTACTCGCCCCTAGCGACAGATACGCAGTATTTT. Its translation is CASSYSPLATDTQYF.

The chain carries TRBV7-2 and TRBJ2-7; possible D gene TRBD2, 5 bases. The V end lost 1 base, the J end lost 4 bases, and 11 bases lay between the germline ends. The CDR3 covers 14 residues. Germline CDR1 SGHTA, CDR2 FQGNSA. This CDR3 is CASSLEGAGYEQYF. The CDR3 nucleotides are TGTGCCAGCAGCTTAGAGGGAGCTGGTTACGAGCAGTACTTC.

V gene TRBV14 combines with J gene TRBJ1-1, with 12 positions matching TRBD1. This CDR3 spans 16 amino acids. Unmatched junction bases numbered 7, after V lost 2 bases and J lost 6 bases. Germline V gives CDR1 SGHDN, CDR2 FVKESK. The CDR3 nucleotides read TGTGCCAGCAGCCAACTTCCGGGACAGGGGGCCTCTGAAGCTTTCTTT. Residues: CASSQLPGQGASEAFF. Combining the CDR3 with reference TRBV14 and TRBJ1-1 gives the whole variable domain EAGVTQFPSHSVIEKGQTVTLRCDPISGHDNLYWYRRVMGKEIKFLLHFVKESKQDESGMPNNRFLAERTGGTYSTLKVQPAELEDSGVYFCASSQLPGQGASEAFFGQGTRLTVV.

The CDR3 DNA reads as TGTGCCAGTAACGGGGGGAACACCGGGGAGCTGTTTTTT. Amino acids: CASNGGNTGELFF. The rearrangement joins TRBV7-3 to TRBJ2-2; D is perhaps TRBD2 (6 bases). The CDR3 totals 13 residues. V lost 9 bases and J lost 1, with 9 bases in between. Germline V gene lookup returns CDR1 SGHTA and CDR2 FQGTGA.

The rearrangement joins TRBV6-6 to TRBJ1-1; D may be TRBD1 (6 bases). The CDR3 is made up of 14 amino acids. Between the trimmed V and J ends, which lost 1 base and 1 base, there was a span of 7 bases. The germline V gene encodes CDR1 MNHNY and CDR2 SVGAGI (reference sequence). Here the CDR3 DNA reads TGTGCCAGCAGTTACTTACAGGGGAACACTGAAGCTTTCTTT. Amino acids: CASSYLQGNTEAFF.

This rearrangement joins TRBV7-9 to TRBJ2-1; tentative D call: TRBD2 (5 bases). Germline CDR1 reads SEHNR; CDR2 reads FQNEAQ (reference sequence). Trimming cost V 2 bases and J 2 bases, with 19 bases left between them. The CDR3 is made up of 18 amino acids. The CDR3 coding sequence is TGTGCCAGCAGCTTACTGGGGTGGCTAGCTAGTGCCTACAATGAGCAGTTCTTC. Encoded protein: CASSLLGWLASAYNEQFF.

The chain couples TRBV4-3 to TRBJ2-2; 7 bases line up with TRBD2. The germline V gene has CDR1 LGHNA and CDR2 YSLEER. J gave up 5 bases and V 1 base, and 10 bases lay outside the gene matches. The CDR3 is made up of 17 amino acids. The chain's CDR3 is CASSQAFDTGGTGELFF. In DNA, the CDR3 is TGCGCCAGCAGCCAAGCATTCGACACGGGGGGAACCGGGGAGCTGTTTTTT.

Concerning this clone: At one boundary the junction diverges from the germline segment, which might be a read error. The CDR3 is CASRLGGFRGPRTETQYF. The CDR3 DNA follows: TGTGCCAGCAGGTTAGGGGGGTTCCGGGGGCCTCGAACCGAGACCCAGTACTTC. This chain joins TRBV7-6 and TRBJ2-5, with D possibly called TRBD1 or TRBD2 (6 bases each). Germline V gives CDR1 SGHVS, CDR2 FNYEAQ. The CDR3 loop spans 18 amino acids.

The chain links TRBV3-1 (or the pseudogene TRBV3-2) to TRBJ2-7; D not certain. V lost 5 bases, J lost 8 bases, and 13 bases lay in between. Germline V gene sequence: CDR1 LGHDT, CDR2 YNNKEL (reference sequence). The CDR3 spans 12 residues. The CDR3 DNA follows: TGTGCCAGCAGCGGGCAGGCGTCACAGCAGTACTTC. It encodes CASSGQASQQYF.

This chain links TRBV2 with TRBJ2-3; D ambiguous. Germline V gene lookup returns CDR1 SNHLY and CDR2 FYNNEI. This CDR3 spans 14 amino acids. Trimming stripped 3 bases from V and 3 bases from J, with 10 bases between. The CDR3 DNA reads TGTGCCAGCAGTGAGCGTAGCATAACAGATACGCAGTATTTT. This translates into CASSERSITDTQYF.

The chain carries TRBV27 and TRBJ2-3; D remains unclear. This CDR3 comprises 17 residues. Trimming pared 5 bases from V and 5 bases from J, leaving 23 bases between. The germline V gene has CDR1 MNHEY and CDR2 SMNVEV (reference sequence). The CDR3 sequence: CASSLVPGVISVDTQYF. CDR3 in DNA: TGTGCCAGCAGTCTCGTCCCAGGAGTAATATCGGTAGATACGCAGTATTTT.

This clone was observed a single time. CDR3 sequence (DNA): TGTGCCAGCAGCCCAGGACTAGGCTACAATGAGCAGTTCTTC. This sequence encodes CASSPGLGYNEQFF. V is TRBV7-2 and J is TRBJ2-1; TRBD2 aligns across 7 bases. The trim removed 5 bases at V and 3 bases at J, leaving 4 bases unmatched. The CDR3 contains 14 residues. The germline V gene has CDR1 SGHTA and CDR2 FQGNSA.

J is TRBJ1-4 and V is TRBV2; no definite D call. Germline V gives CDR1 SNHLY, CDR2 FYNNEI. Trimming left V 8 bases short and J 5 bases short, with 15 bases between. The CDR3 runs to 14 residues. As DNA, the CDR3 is TGTGCCAGCCAGATCCCTAAGGCGAATGAAAAACTGTTTTTT. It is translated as CASQIPKANEKLFF. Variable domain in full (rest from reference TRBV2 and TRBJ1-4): EPEVTQTPSHQVTQMGQEVILRCVPISNHLYFYWYRQILGQKVEFLVSFYNNEISEKSEIFDDQFSVERPDGSNFTLKIRSTKLEDSAMYFCASQIPKANEKLFFGSGTQLSVL.

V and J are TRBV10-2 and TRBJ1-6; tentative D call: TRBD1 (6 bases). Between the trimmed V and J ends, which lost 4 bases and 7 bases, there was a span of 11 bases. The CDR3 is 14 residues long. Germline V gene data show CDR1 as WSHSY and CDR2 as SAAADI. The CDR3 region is CASSGTGSNSPLHF. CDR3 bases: TGCGCCAGCAGTGGAACAGGGAGCAATTCACCCCTCCACTTT.

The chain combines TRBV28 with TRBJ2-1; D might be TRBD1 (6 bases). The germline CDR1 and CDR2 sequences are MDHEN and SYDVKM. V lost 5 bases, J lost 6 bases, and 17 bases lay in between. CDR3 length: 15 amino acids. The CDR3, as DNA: TGTGCCAGCAGTCCAGGGGCTAGCAGGGGCAATGAGCAGTTCTTC. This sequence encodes CASSPGASRGNEQFF.

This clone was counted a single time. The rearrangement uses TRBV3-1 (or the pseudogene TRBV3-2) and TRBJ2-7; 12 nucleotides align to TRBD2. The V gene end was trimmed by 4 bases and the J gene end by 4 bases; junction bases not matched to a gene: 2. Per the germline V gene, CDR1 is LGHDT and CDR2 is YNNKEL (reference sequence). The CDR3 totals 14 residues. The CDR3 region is CASSPGLAGYEQYF. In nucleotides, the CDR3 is TGTGCCAGCAGCCCCGGACTAGCGGGGTACGAGCAGTACTTC.